The 4 T cell receptor beta chains in this list originate from one sample, sequenced in a study of T cells after posttransplantation cyclophosphamide. Measured with immunoSEQ multiplex PCR; TCRdb has only the in-frame clones, and not every one. In the table there are more than 20,000 clones, roughly 70% of which are singletons. The source material was memory CD4+ T cells sorted from PBMCs. The receptors here all came from a woman aged 55-75 years in good health, CMV-negative, and a related stem cell transplant donor.

The CDR3 sequence: CASSLGQLYEQFF. For the CDR3, the DNA is TGTGCCAGCAGCTTAGGACAGCTATATGAGCAGTTCTTC. V and J are TRBV7-2 and TRBJ2-1, with a tentative D call TRBD1 (5 bases). Germline assignment: CDR1 SGHTA and CDR2 FQGNSA. The ends were cut back, 1 base at V and 8 bases at J, with 9 bases in the middle. The CDR3 consists of 13 residues.

This clone was seen just once. The genes are TRBV5-1 and TRBJ2-5, with D perhaps TRBD2 (5 bases). The germline gives CDR1 SGHRS, CDR2 YFSETQ. This CDR3 region has 14 residues. V lost 6 bases to trimming and J lost 3 bases, with 15 bases between them. In nucleotides, the CDR3 is TGCGCCAGCACAGGACGCGAGGGAGAAGAGACCCAGTACTTC. This codes for CASTGREGEETQYF.

This clone was seen a handful of times. J is TRBJ2-2 and V is TRBV7-2, with 10 bases that match TRBD1. The V segment lost 5 bases and the J segment 8 bases; nucleotides outside the gene matches: 5. Germline V gene sequence: CDR1 SGHTA, CDR2 FQGNSA. The CDR3 runs to 14 residues. The CDR3 sequence: CASSTRDRGGELFF. In DNA form, the CDR3 reads TGTGCCAGCAGCACCCGGGACAGGGGTGGGGAGCTGTTTTTT.

This clone was seen a few times. The J gene is TRBJ1-2, the V gene TRBV6-6; 8 nucleotides match TRBD1. J was trimmed by 5 bases and V by 5 bases; bases with no gene match: 10. Germline values: CDR1 MNHNY, CDR2 SVGAGI (reference sequence). This CDR3 is 15 amino acids long. The CDR3 sequence is CASSPQAGQVYGYTF. Written as DNA, the CDR3 is TGTGCCAGCAGTCCCCAGGCGGGACAGGTTTATGGCTACACCTTC.